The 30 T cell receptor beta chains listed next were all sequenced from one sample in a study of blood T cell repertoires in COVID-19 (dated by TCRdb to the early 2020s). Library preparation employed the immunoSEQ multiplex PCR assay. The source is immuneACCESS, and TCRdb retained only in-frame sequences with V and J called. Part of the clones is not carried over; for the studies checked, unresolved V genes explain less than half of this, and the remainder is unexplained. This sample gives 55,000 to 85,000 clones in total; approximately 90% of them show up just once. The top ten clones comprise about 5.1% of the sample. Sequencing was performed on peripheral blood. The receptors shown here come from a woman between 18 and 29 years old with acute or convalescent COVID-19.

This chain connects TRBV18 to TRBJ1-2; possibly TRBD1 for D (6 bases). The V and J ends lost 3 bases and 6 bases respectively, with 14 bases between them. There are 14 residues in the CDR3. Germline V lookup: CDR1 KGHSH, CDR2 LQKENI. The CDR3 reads CASSPPLGGDGYTF. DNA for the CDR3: TGTGCCAGCTCACCCCCGCTAGGGGGAGATGGCTACACCTTC.

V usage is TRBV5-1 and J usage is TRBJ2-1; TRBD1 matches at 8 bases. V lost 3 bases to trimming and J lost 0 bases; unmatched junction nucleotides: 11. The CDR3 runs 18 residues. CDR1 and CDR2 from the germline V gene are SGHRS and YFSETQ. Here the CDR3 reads CASSWTGHGPSSYNEQFF. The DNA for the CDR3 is TGCGCCAGCAGCTGGACAGGGCACGGTCCGAGCTCCTACAATGAGCAGTTCTTC.

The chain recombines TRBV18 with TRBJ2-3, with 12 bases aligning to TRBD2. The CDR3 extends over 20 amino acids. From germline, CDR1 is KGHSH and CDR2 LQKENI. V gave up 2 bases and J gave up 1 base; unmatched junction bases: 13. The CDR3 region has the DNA TGTGCCAGCTCACCAATCCGGGTTACCGGGACTAGCGGGCGCACAGATACGCAGTATTTT. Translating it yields CASSPIRVTGTSGRTDTQYF.

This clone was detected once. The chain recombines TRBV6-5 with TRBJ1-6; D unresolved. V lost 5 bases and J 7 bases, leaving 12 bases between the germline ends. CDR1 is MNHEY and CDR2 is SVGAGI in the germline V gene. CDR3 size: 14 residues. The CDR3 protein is CASSRRDGNSPLHF. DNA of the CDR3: TGTGCCAGCAGTCGTCGGGATGGCAATTCACCCCTCCACTTT.

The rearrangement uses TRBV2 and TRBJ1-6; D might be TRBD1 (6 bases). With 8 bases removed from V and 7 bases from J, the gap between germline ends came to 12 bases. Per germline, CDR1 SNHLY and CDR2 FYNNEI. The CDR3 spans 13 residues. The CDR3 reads CASSDSRNSPLHF. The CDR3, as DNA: TGTGCCAGCTCGGACAGCAGAAATTCACCCCTCCACTTT.

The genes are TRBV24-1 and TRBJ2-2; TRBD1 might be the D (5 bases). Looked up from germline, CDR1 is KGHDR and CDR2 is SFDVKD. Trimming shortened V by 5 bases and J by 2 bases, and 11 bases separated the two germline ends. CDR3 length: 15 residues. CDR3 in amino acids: CATSGRTPNTGELFF. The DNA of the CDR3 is TGTGCCACCAGTGGAAGGACACCCAACACCGGGGAGCTGTTTTTT.

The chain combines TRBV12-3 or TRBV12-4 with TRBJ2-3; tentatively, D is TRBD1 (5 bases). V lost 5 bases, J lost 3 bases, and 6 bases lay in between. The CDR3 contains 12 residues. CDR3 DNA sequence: TGTGCCAGCAGTCGACAGACAGATACGCAGTATTTT. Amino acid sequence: CASSRQTDTQYF.

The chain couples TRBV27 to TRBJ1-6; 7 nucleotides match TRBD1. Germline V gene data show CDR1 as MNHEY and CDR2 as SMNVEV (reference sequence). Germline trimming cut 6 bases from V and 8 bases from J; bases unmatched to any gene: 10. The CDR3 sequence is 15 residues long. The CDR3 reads CASSQQGQGDSPLHF. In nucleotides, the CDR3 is TGTGCCAGCAGCCAACAGGGGCAAGGAGATTCACCCCTCCACTTT.

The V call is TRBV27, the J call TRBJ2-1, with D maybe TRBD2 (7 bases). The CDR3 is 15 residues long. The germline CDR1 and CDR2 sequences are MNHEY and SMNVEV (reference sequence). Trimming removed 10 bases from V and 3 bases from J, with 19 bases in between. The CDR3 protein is CATGWGREIYNEQFF. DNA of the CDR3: TGTGCCACTGGGTGGGGGCGGGAGATCTACAATGAGCAGTTCTTC.

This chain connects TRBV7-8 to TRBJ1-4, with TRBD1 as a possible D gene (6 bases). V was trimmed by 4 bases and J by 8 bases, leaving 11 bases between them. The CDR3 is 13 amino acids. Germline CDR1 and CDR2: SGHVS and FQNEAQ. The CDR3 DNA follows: TGTGCCAGCAGCTACACAGGGAACGAAAAACTGTTTTTT. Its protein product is CASSYTGNEKLFF.

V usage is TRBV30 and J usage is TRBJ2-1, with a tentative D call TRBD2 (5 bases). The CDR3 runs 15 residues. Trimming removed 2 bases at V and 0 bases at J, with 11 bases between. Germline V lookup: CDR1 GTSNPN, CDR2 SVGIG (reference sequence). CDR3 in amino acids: CAWSRRASSYNEQFF. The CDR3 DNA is TGTGCCTGGAGTAGGCGGGCAAGCTCCTACAATGAGCAGTTCTTC.

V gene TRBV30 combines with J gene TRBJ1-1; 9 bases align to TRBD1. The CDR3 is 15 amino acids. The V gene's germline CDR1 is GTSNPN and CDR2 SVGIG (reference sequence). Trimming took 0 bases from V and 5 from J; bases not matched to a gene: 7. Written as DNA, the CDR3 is TGTGCCTGGAGTGTACCAGGGACAGGGCGAACTGAAGCTTTCTTT. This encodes CAWSVPGTGRTEAFF.

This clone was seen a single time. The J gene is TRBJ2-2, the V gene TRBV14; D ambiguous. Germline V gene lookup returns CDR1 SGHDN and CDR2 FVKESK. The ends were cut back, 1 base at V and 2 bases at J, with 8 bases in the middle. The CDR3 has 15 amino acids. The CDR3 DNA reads TGTGCCAGCAGCCAAGCGCAGTTTAACACCGGGGAGCTGTTTTTT. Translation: CASSQAQFNTGELFF. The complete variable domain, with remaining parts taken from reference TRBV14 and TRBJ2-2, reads EAGVTQFPSHSVIEKGQTVTLRCDPISGHDNLYWYRRVMGKEIKFLLHFVKESKQDESGMPNNRFLAERTGGTYSTLKVQPAELEDSGVYFCASSQAQFNTGELFFGEGSRLTVL.

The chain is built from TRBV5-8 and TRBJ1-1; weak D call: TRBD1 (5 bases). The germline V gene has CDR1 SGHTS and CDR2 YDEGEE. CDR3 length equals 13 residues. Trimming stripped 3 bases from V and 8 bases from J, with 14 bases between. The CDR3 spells CASSWGRVVEAFF. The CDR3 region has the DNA TGTGCCAGCAGCTGGGGCCGAGTGGTCGAAGCTTTCTTT.

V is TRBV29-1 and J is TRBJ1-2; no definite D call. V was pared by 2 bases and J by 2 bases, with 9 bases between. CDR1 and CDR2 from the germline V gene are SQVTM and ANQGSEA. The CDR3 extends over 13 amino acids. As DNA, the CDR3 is TGCAGCGTTGAATGGGCCCGAAACTATGGCTACACCTTC. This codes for CSVEWARNYGYTF.

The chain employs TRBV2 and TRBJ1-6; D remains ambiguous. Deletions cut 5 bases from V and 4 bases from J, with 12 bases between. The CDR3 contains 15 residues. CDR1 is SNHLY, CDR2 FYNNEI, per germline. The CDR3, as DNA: TGTGCCAGCAGTAGACAACCCACTTATAATTCACCCCTCCACTTT. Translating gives CASSRQPTYNSPLHF.

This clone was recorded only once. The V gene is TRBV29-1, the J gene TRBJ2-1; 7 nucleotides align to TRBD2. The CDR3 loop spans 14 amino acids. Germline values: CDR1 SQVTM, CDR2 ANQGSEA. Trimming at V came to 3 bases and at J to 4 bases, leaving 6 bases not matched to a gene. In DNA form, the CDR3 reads TGCAGCGTTGATGCCAGGGAGGGGTACAATGAGCAGTTCTTC. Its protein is CSVDAREGYNEQFF.

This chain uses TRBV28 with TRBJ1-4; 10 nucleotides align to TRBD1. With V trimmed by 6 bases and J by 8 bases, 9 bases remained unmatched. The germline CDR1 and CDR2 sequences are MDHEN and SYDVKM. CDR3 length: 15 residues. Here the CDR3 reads CASSTPDRGREKLFF. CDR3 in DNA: TGTGCCAGCAGCACCCCTGACAGGGGGCGCGAAAAACTGTTTTTT.

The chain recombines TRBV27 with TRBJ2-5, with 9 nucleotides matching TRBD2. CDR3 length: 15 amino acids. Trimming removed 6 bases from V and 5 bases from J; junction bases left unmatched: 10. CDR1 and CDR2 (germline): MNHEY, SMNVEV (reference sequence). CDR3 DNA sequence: TGTGCCAGCAGACGGAGCGGGGGGAAATTCGAGACCCAGTACTTC. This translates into CASRRSGGKFETQYF.

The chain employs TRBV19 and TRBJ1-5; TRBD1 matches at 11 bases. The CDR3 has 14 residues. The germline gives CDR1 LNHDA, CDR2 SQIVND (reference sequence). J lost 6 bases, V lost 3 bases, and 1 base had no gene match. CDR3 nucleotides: TGTGCCAGTAGTATGGGGACAGGGGGTCAGCCCCAGCATTTT. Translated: CASSMGTGGQPQHF.

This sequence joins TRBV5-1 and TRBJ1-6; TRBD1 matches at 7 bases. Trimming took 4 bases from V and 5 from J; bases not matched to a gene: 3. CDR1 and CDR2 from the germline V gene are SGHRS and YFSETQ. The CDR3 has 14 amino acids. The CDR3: CASSARGNNSPLHF. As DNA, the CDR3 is TGCGCCAGCAGCGCCAGGGGGAATAATTCACCCCTCCACTTT.

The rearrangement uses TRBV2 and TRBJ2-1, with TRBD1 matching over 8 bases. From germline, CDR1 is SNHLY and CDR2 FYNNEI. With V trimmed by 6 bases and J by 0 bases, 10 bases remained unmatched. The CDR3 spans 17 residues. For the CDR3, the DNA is TGTGCCAGCAGGAATCAGATCAGGGGGCACTCCTACAATGAGCAGTTCTTC. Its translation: CASRNQIRGHSYNEQFF.

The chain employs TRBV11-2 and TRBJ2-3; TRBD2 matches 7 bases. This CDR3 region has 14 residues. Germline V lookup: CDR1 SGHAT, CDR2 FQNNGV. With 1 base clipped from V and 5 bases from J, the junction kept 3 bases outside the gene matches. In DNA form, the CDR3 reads TGTGCCAGCAGCTTAGGTTCGGGGGGAGATACGCAGTATTTT. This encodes CASSLGSGGDTQYF.

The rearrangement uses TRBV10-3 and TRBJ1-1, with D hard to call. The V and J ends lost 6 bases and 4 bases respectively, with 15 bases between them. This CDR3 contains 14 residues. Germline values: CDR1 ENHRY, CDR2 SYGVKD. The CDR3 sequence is CAIRDWEMSTEAFF. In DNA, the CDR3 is TGTGCCATCAGGGATTGGGAGATGAGCACTGAAGCTTTCTTT.

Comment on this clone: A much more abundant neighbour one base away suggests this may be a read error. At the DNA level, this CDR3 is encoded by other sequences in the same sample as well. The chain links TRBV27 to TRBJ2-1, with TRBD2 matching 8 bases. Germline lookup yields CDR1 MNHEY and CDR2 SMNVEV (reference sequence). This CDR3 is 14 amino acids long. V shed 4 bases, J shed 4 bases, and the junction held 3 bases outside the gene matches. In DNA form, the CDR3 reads TGTGCCAGCAGTTGGTCTAGCGGGTACAATGAGCAGTTCTTC. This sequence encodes CASSWSSGYNEQFF.

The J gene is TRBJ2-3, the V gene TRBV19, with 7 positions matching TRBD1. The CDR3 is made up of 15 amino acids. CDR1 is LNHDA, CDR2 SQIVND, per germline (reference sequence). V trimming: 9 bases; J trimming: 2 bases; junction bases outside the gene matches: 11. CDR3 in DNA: TGTGCCAGCAGCCTCCAGGGGGTCCTCACAGATACGCAGTATTTT. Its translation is CASSLQGVLTDTQYF.

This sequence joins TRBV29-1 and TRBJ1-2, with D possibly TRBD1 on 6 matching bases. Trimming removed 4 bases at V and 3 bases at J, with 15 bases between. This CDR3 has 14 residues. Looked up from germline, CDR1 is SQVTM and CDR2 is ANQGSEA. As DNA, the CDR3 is TGCAGCGTTGCAGGCGGGGGGGCAGACTATGGCTACACCTTC. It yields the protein CSVAGGGADYGYTF.

CDR3 residues: CSVAAGGYTGELFF. The CDR3 DNA follows: TGCAGCGTTGCGGCGGGAGGTTACACCGGGGAGCTGTTTTTT. The genes are TRBV29-1 and TRBJ2-2; 8 nucleotides match TRBD2. Germline V gene sequence: CDR1 SQVTM, CDR2 ANQGSEA. This CDR3 is built from 14 residues. With 4 bases clipped from V and 3 bases from J, the junction kept 4 bases outside the gene matches.

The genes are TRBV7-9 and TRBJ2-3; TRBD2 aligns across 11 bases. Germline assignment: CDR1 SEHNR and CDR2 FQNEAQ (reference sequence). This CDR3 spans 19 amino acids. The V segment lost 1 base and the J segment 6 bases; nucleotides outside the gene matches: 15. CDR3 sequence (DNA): TGTGCCAGCAGCTTAGGCTTGGGGACTAGCGGCTCCTTTCGGGATACGCAGTATTTT. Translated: CASSLGLGTSGSFRDTQYF.

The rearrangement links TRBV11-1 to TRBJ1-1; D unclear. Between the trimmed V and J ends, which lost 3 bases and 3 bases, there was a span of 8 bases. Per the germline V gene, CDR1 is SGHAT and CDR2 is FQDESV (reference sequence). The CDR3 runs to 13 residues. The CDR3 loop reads CASSLGQDTEAFF. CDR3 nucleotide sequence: TGTGCCAGCAGCTTGGGTCAGGACACTGAAGCTTTCTTT.